This T cell receptor beta chain was observed in a study of shared clonotypes between healthy human individuals. The assay was immunoSEQ multiplex PCR, and TCRdb's table has in-frame clones only and misses some. The sample consists of about 2.4 million clones, over 85% of them appearing once. The germline V gene has CDR1 SQVTM and CDR2 ANQGSEA. Trimming at V came to 5 bases and at J to 4 bases, leaving 11 bases not matched to a gene. The CDR3 runs 15 residues. Sequenced sample: naive CD4+ T cells from PBMCs. Subset given: CD45RA+ positively selected. The sequence was collected from a man aged 18 to 29 in good health. Some clones in this sample may be carry-over from other donors' samples. This sequence joins TRBV29-1 and TRBJ2-7, with 10 positions matching TRBD1. CDR3 sequence (DNA): TGCAGCGTTCTGCTTCTACGGGACAGGGGATACGAGCAGTACTTC. Protein: CSVLLLRDRGYEQYF.